These 29 T cell receptor beta chains share one sample of origin, sequenced in a study of CD8 T cells in Susac syndrome. About 0.5 to 1 ug RNA was reverse transcribed with random hexamers. Using its own MiXCR run on the immunoSEQ multiplex PCR reads, TCRdb lists one record per CDR3 protein. Of some 140,000 distinct CDR3 sequences in the sample, approximately 95% were seen once. Sample: CD8+ T cells from PBMCs. The receptors were sampled from a human donor with Susac syndrome.

This clonotype was observed once. The chain recombines TRBV30 with TRBJ1-1; possibly TRBD1 for D (5 bases). Germline V gene sequence: CDR1 GTSNPN, CDR2 SVGIG (reference sequence). The CDR3 is 15 residues long. The V and J ends lost 4 bases and 4 bases respectively, with 19 bases between them. In DNA, the CDR3 is TGTGCCTGGATCCAGGACGAAGGGCAGGGCACTGAAGCTTTCTTT. It codes for CAWIQDEGQGTEAFF.

This clonotype was recorded only once. The J gene is TRBJ2-2, the V gene TRBV7-3, with 7 bases matching TRBD2. The V gene end was trimmed by 2 bases and the J gene end by 7 bases; junction bases not matched to a gene: 7. This CDR3 is built from 15 residues. Germline CDR1 SGHTA, CDR2 FQGTGA. The CDR3 loop reads CASSLVGGPSGELFF. As DNA, the CDR3 is TGTGCCAGCAGCTTAGTGGGAGGGCCAAGCGGGGAGCTGTTTTTT.

V gene TRBV27 combines with J gene TRBJ1-1; D not certain. The CDR3 sequence is 11 residues long. Germline loops: CDR1 MNHEY, CDR2 SMNVEV (reference sequence). Trimming removed 4 bases at V and 6 bases at J, with 6 bases between. CDR3 sequence reads: CASSSGSEAFF. In DNA, the CDR3 is TGTGCCAGCAGTTCTGGCTCTGAAGCTTTCTTT.

The gene calls are TRBV25-1 and TRBJ2-1; 12 bases line up with TRBD2. The CDR3 is 18 amino acids. Germline-derived CDR1 and CDR2 are MGHDK and SYGVNS. Germline trimming cut 1 base from V and 5 bases from J; bases unmatched to any gene: 9. The DNA of the CDR3 is TGTGCCAGCAGTGAATCCCCTTTACTAGCGGGAGGAAACAATGAGCAGTTCTTC. Amino acid sequence: CASSESPLLAGGNNEQFF.

This chain links TRBV6-5 with TRBJ2-7, with 11 bases matching TRBD2. Germline CDR1 is MNHEY and CDR2 is SVGAGI. V shed 6 bases, J shed 5 bases, and the junction held 6 bases outside the gene matches. This CDR3 has 14 amino acids. The CDR3 spells CASSVRLAGHEQYF. CDR3 DNA sequence: TGTGCCAGCAGCGTGAGACTAGCGGGACACGAGCAGTACTTC.

The V call is TRBV18, the J call TRBJ2-5; the match to TRBD1 covers 7 bases. The CDR3 contains 15 residues. J lost 0 bases, V lost 4 bases, and 5 bases had no gene match. CDR1 and CDR2 from the germline V gene are KGHSH and LQKENI. CDR3 coding DNA: TGTGCCAGCTCACGCCAGGGACAGCACCAAGAGACCCAGTACTTC. Protein sequence: CASSRQGQHQETQYF. Drawing the rest from reference TRBV18 and TRBJ2-5, the complete variable domain is NAGVMQNPRHLVRRRGQEARLRCSPMKGHSHVYWYRQLPEEGLKFMVYLQKENIIDESGMPKERFSAEFPKEGPSILRIQQVVRGDSAAYFCASSRQGQHQETQYFGPGTRLLVL.

The CDR3 DNA reads TGTGCCAGCAGCGTAGGGGAGCTGGATCCAGATACGCAGTATTTT. This translates into CASSVGELDPDTQYF. The gene calls are TRBV9 and TRBJ2-3, with D possibly being TRBD2 (5 bases). Germline lookup yields CDR1 SGDLS and CDR2 YYNGEE. This CDR3 contains 15 residues. V lost 0 bases, J lost 4 bases, and 12 bases lay in between.

This rearrangement joins TRBV27 to TRBJ2-1; unclear D gene. This CDR3 contains 14 residues. Trimming cost V 3 bases and J 2 bases, with 8 bases left between them. Germline V CDR1 and CDR2: MNHEY, SMNVEV (reference sequence). CDR3 sequence: CASSFQITYNEQFF. The CDR3 bases are TGTGCCAGCAGTTTTCAGATAACCTACAATGAGCAGTTCTTC.

V is TRBV27 and J is TRBJ1-1; TRBD1 is a possible D gene (6 bases). Germline CDR1 and CDR2: MNHEY and SMNVEV (reference sequence). Trimming took off 6 bases at V and 8 bases at J, with 22 bases between the two ends. This CDR3 has 15 residues. The CDR3 region has the DNA TGTGCCAGCAGCCCAGGACGGTCAGGGGCGACGGAAGCTTTCTTT. It specifies CASSPGRSGATEAFF.

Here the CDR3 reads CASIRTDTQYF. Here the CDR3 DNA reads TGTGCCTCCATCCGCACAGATACGCAGTATTTT. V is TRBV12-3 or TRBV12-4 and J is TRBJ2-3, with unresolved D. The V end lost 11 bases, the J end lost 1 base, and 7 bases lay between the germline ends. The CDR3 is 11 residues long.

V and J are TRBV15 and TRBJ1-1; 8 bases agree with TRBD1. V gave up 0 bases and J gave up 0 bases; unmatched junction bases: 6. This CDR3 is 17 amino acids long. The germline gives CDR1 LNHNV, CDR2 YYDKDF (reference sequence). CDR3 protein: CATSRDPRTGLNTEAFF. The CDR3 nucleotides read TGTGCCACCAGCAGAGATCCTCGGACAGGGCTGAACACTGAAGCTTTCTTT.

For the CDR3, the DNA is TGTGCCAGCAGCTTTAAGCGACAGGAACTTACCGGTTATGGCTACACCTTC. Translated, it gives CASSFKRQELTGYGYTF. The chain joins TRBV7-9 to TRBJ1-2; weak D call: TRBD1 (6 bases). The CDR3 extends over 17 amino acids. Germline V gene sequence: CDR1 SEHNR, CDR2 FQNEAQ (reference sequence). V was clipped by 3 bases and J by 5 bases, with 22 bases between them.

The chain is built from TRBV30 and TRBJ1-1; no definite D call. V lost 1 base to trimming and J lost 1 base, with 10 bases between them. CDR1 and CDR2 (germline): GTSNPN, SVGIG (reference sequence). This CDR3 spans 14 amino acids. DNA for the CDR3: TGTGCCTGGAGTGAGGCTACCCAGAACACTGAAGCTTTCTTT. The encoded protein is CAWSEATQNTEAFF.

The chain is built from TRBV12-3 or TRBV12-4 and TRBJ2-3; D uncertain. V lost 2 bases, J lost 6 bases, and 12 bases lay in between. CDR3 length equals 14 residues. CDR3 region: CASSLKGPGDTQYF. The CDR3 DNA reads TGTGCCAGCAGTTTAAAAGGGCCTGGGGATACGCAGTATTTT.

The DNA for the CDR3 is TGCAGTGCTAGTGTCCGGGGTAGCGGGAGGGCCCTCAATGAGCAGTTCTTC. It translates to CSASVRGSGRALNEQFF. The chain carries TRBV20-1 and TRBJ2-1; 11 bases match TRBD2. J gave up 6 bases and V 3 bases, and 13 bases lay outside the gene matches. Germline V gene data show CDR1 as DFQATT and CDR2 as SNEGSKA (reference sequence). The CDR3 covers 17 residues.

V and J are TRBV25-1 and TRBJ1-5, with D uncertain. Germline V gene data show CDR1 as MGHDK and CDR2 as SYGVNS. This CDR3 has 14 amino acids. The V gene lost 1 base and the J gene lost 1 base, with 5 bases spanning the gap. This CDR3 reads CASSELPSNQPQHF. The DNA for the CDR3 is TGTGCCAGCAGTGAATTACCCAGCAATCAGCCCCAGCATTTT.

The chain carries TRBV16 and TRBJ1-5, with a possible D match to TRBD1 (6 bases). The V gene lost 0 bases and the J gene lost 3 bases, with 15 bases spanning the gap. CDR3 length equals 17 residues. Germline V CDR1 and CDR2: KGHSY, FQNENV. Here the CDR3 reads CASSQSVGRDINQPQHF. CDR3 nucleotide sequence: TGTGCCAGCAGCCAATCAGTTGGCAGGGACATCAATCAGCCCCAGCATTTT.

This chain joins TRBV7-8 and TRBJ1-2, with D tentatively TRBD1 (5 bases). V was trimmed by 3 bases and J by 4 bases, leaving 18 bases between them. This CDR3 spans 16 amino acids. Germline assignment: CDR1 SGHVS and CDR2 FQNEAQ. The CDR3 here is CASSFTTTRDGYGYTF. Written as DNA, the CDR3 is TGTGCCAGCAGCTTTACCACAACTAGGGACGGCTATGGCTACACCTTC.

The V gene is TRBV27, the J gene TRBJ1-2; D call uncertain. V lost 3 bases, J lost 0 bases, and 14 bases lay in between. The CDR3 sequence is 16 residues long. CDR1 is MNHEY, CDR2 SMNVEV, per germline (reference sequence). CDR3 protein: CASSFKGGWANYGYTF. DNA of the CDR3: TGTGCCAGCAGTTTCAAGGGAGGGTGGGCTAACTATGGCTACACCTTC.

J is TRBJ2-5 and V is TRBV9; 9 nucleotides match TRBD2. Germline CDR1 and CDR2: SGDLS and YYNGEE. V shed 0 bases and J 4 bases; nucleotides not matched to a gene: 4. This CDR3 contains 15 residues. CDR3 nucleotide sequence: TGTGCCAGCAGCGTAGTAGCGGGAGTCCGAGAGACCCAGTACTTC. It translates to CASSVVAGVRETQYF.

This chain uses TRBV21-1 with TRBJ2-7; the table's D gene call, TRBD1, was not cross checked with the DNA. TRBV21-1 is labeled a pseudogene. CDR3 length: 12 residues. CDR3 sequence reads: CASMWAVYEQYF. In DNA, the CDR3 is TGTGCCAGCATGTGGGCGGTCTACGAGCAGTACTTC.

The J gene is TRBJ2-7, the V gene TRBV20-1; 7 positions match TRBD2. Unmatched junction bases numbered 9, after V lost 0 bases and J lost 4 bases. The CDR3 consists of 15 residues. Germline CDR1 and CDR2: DFQATT and SNEGSKA (reference sequence). DNA for the CDR3: TGCAGTGCTAGAGATCAGGCGGGAGTTGGTTACGAGCAGTACTTC. This encodes CSARDQAGVGYEQYF.

This clonotype has just one count. CDR3 protein: CASSLKLSRPAFF. The CDR3 bases are TGCGCCAGCAGCTTGAAACTCTCACGACCGGCTTTCTTT. The chain joins TRBV5-1 to TRBJ1-1; D is uncertain. Germline V lookup: CDR1 SGHRS, CDR2 YFSETQ. Trimming left V 1 base short and J 11 bases short, with 15 bases between. The CDR3 spans 13 residues.

The genes are TRBV9 and TRBJ2-3; D call uncertain. Trimming pared 0 bases from V and 2 bases from J, leaving 10 bases between. This CDR3 has 15 amino acids. Germline values: CDR1 SGDLS, CDR2 YYNGEE. DNA of the CDR3: TGTGCCAGCAGCGTAGTGGGGTCCTACACAGATACGCAGTATTTT. Translated: CASSVVGSYTDTQYF.

The CDR3 region is CASSLAEGTGAHEQYF. The CDR3 nucleotides are TGTGCCAGCAGCTTAGCTGAGGGGACAGGGGCCCACGAGCAGTACTTC. This chain connects TRBV11-2 to TRBJ2-7, with 10 bases matching TRBD1. This CDR3 contains 16 residues. Germline CDR1 SGHAT, CDR2 FQNNGV. J lost 5 bases, V lost 1 base, and 8 bases had no gene match.

The chain combines TRBV6-1 with TRBJ2-5, with 7 bases that match TRBD2. The germline CDR1 and CDR2 sequences are MNHNS and SASEGT. The CDR3 length is 17 residues. Trimming took 6 bases from V and 3 from J; bases not matched to a gene: 16. CDR3: CASRSPGGRAMEETQYF. Here the CDR3 DNA reads TGTGCCAGCAGATCACCTGGAGGGAGGGCCATGGAAGAGACCCAGTACTTC.

This chain joins TRBV7-8 and TRBJ1-5, with TRBD1 identical over 7 bases. Germline V gives CDR1 SGHVS, CDR2 FQNEAQ. With V trimmed by 3 bases and J by 6 bases, 5 bases remained unmatched. The CDR3 sequence is 14 residues long. The CDR3 DNA follows: TGTGCCAGCAGCTTGGTGACAGGGTCTCAGCCCCAGCATTTT. Its translation: CASSLVTGSQPQHF.

The DNA of the CDR3 is TGTGCCAGCAGCGTAGCTCAGGACAGTCTCGCCTACGAGCAGTACTTC. Protein product: CASSVAQDSLAYEQYF. The genes are TRBV9 and TRBJ2-7, with D perhaps matching TRBD1 (6 bases). In germline, CDR1 is SGDLS, CDR2 YYNGEE. Trimming stripped 0 bases from V and 2 bases from J, with 15 bases between. CDR3 size: 16 residues. Filled out from reference TRBV9 and TRBJ2-7, the complete variable domain reads DSGVTQTPKHLITATGQRVTLRCSPRSGDLSVYWYQQSLDQGLQFLIQYYNGEERAKGNILERFSAQQFPDLHSELNLSSLELGDSALYFCASSVAQDSLAYEQYFGPGTRLTVT.

The chain recombines TRBV19 with TRBJ1-1; 7 bases line up with TRBD1. The CDR3 loop spans 14 amino acids. Looked up from germline, CDR1 is LNHDA and CDR2 is SQIVND (reference sequence). V lost 7 bases, J lost 4 bases, and 9 bases stayed unmatched. CDR3 protein: CASNPAAGGTEAFF. CDR3 sequence (DNA): TGTGCCAGTAACCCGGCCGCAGGGGGCACTGAAGCTTTCTTT.